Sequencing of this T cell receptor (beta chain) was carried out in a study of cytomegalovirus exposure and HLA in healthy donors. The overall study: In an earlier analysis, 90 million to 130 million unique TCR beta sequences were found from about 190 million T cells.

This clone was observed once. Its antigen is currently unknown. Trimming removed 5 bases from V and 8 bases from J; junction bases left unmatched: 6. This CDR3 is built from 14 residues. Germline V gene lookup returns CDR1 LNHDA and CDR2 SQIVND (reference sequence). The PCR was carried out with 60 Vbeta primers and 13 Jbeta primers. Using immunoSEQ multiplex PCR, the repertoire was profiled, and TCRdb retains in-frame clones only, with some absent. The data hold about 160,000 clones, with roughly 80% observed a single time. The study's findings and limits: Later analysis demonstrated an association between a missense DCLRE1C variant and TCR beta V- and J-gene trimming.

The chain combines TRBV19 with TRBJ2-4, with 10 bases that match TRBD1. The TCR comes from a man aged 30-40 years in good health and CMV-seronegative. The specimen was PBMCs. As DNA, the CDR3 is TGTGCCAGTAGTGACAGGGGGCGTAGAGACATTCAGTACTTC. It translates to CASSDRGRRDIQYF.